Many counts were recorded for the clone carrying this T cell receptor (beta chain). The data belong to a study of T cell repertoires in cytomegalovirus infection. TCRdb passed the reads through MiXCR, listing each CDR3 protein once. The repertoire holds fewer than 250,000 distinct CDR3 sequences, 12% seen once, with roughly 1.7% in the top ten. Trimming stripped 7 bases from V and 2 bases from J, with 11 bases between. This CDR3 comprises 13 residues. Germline CDR1 LNHDA, CDR2 SQIVND (reference sequence). The material sequenced was PBMCs. The sequence derives from a human donor in good health (CMV status not recorded). Some clones in this sample may be carry-over from other donors' samples. This chain links TRBV19 with TRBJ1-2, with D tentatively TRBD1 (5 bases). The CDR3 region is CASTLTANYGYTF. CDR3 bases: TGTGCCAGTACCCTGACAGCAAACTATGGCTACACCTTC.